This passage covers 19 T cell receptor beta chains from one sample sequenced in a study of blood T cell repertoires in COVID-19. Measured with immunoSEQ multiplex PCR; TCRdb has only the in-frame clones, and not every one. The sample lists about 230,000 clones, approximately 87% seen once, with roughly 2.7% in the top ten. The sequencing input was peripheral blood. The receptors were sampled from a woman aged 70 to 79 with active or convalescent COVID-19.

V is TRBV3-1 (or the pseudogene TRBV3-2) and J is TRBJ1-1; TRBD1 matches at 12 bases. J lost 6 bases, V lost 5 bases, and 4 bases had no gene match. The CDR3 spans 14 residues. From germline, CDR1 is LGHDT and CDR2 YNNKEL (reference sequence). CDR3 nucleotides: TGTGCCAGCAGCGGGACAGGGGGCTTGGCTGAAGCTTTCTTT. Protein product: CASSGTGGLAEAFF.

The CDR3 loop is CASSLGVGLRDYGYTF. The CDR3 coding sequence is TGCGCCAGCAGCTTGGGAGTTGGTTTGAGGGACTATGGCTACACCTTC. This chain connects TRBV5-1 to TRBJ1-2; no clear D. Trimming cost V 0 bases and J 3 bases, with 15 bases left between them. Germline values: CDR1 SGHRS, CDR2 YFSETQ. The CDR3 consists of 16 residues.

The CDR3 reads CASSEKTSGRVISYEQYF. The CDR3 DNA reads TGTGCCAGCAGTGAAAAGACTAGCGGGAGGGTTATCTCCTACGAGCAGTACTTC. The chain is built from TRBV6-1 and TRBJ2-7, with 14 bases aligning to TRBD2. Losses at the gene ends were 2 bases for V and 0 bases for J; bases not matched to a gene: 6. Per the germline V gene, CDR1 is MNHNS and CDR2 is SASEGT. The CDR3 is 18 amino acids.

This chain connects TRBV9 to TRBJ1-1; the D gene is possibly TRBD1 (5 bases). Trimming stripped 7 bases from V and 2 bases from J, with 15 bases between. Germline CDR1 reads SGDLS; CDR2 reads YYNGEE. This CDR3 spans 14 amino acids. The CDR3 nucleotides are TGTGCCAGCGGCGCGGGAGGGGTAAACACTGAAGCTTTCTTT. Its translation: CASGAGGVNTEAFF.

This chain connects TRBV6-5 to TRBJ1-2; perhaps TRBD1 as D (6 bases). This CDR3 region has 15 residues. Trimming stripped 4 bases from V and 4 bases from J, with 16 bases between. Germline loops: CDR1 MNHEY, CDR2 SVGAGI. CDR3 region: CASSSSTGPLYGYTF. The CDR3 region has the DNA TGTGCCAGCAGTTCCTCTACAGGGCCTCTCTATGGCTACACCTTC.

This chain uses TRBV4-1 with TRBJ1-2, with 9 bases matching TRBD1. V lost 4 bases to trimming and J lost 1 base; unmatched junction nucleotides: 4. The CDR3 length is 15 residues. Per the germline V gene, CDR1 is MGHRA and CDR2 is YSYEKL. DNA of the CDR3: TGCGCCAGCAGCCTCCTGGGACAGGGTAACTATGGCTACACCTTC. It yields the protein CASSLLGQGNYGYTF.

This sequence joins TRBV19 and TRBJ2-2; 11 bases match TRBD2. V lost 9 bases, J lost 7 bases, and 4 bases stayed unmatched. CDR1 and CDR2 from the germline V gene are LNHDA and SQIVND (reference sequence). CDR3 length equals 13 residues. The chain's CDR3 is CASGLAGYGELFF. DNA of the CDR3: TGTGCCAGCGGACTAGCGGGTTACGGGGAGCTGTTTTTT.

V usage is TRBV7-2 and J usage is TRBJ2-5; a weak D match, TRBD1 (6 bases). The CDR3 runs 13 residues. The germline V gene encodes CDR1 SGHTA and CDR2 FQGNSA. Trimming cost V 8 bases and J 9 bases, with 19 bases left between them. CDR3 sequence: CASQGTPFDAQYF. CDR3 DNA sequence: TGTGCCAGCCAGGGGACCCCTTTTGATGCCCAGTACTTC.

The chain combines TRBV5-1 with TRBJ2-5, with a tentative D call TRBD2 (5 bases). Trimming took 9 bases from V and 2 from J, leaving 20 bases between them. Germline V CDR1 and CDR2: SGHRS, YFSETQ. The CDR3 is 15 amino acids. The CDR3 DNA reads TGCGCCACCTCCCTCCTGGGCACGGGACAAGAGACCCAGTACTTC. The encoded protein is CATSLLGTGQETQYF.

This CDR3 is CASRGLGAHDGYTF. Written as DNA, the CDR3 is TGCGCCAGCAGGGGGTTGGGGGCGCATGATGGCTACACCTTC. The V and J genes are TRBV10-2 and TRBJ1-2; weak D call: TRBD1 (6 bases). Germline V gives CDR1 WSHSY, CDR2 SAAADI. The CDR3 covers 14 residues. V gave up 6 bases and J gave up 6 bases, with 17 bases separating them.

The V call is TRBV28, the J call TRBJ1-3; 8 nucleotides line up with TRBD1. V dropped 1 base and J dropped 4; count of bases not matched to a gene: 6. Germline V gives CDR1 MDHEN, CDR2 SYDVKM. This CDR3 contains 16 residues. The CDR3 nucleotides are TGTGCCAGCAGTTTATACCAGGACAGGGTCGGAAACACCATATATTTT. This gives the protein CASSLYQDRVGNTIYF.

The chain links TRBV9 to TRBJ1-2; TRBD1 is a possible D gene (5 bases). This CDR3 is 16 amino acids long. Trimming removed 3 bases at V and 6 bases at J, with 21 bases between. Germline CDR1 and CDR2: SGDLS and YYNGEE. The CDR3 protein is CASSADIRAGGDGYTF. In DNA, the CDR3 is TGTGCCAGCAGCGCTGACATCCGGGCGGGGGGAGATGGCTACACCTTC. Looking up the rest from reference TRBV9 and TRBJ1-2 gives the full variable domain: DSGVTQTPKHLITATGQRVTLRCSPRSGDLSVYWYQQSLDQGLQFLIQYYNGEERAKGNILERFSAQQFPDLHSELNLSSLELGDSALYFCASSADIRAGGDGYTFGSGTRLTVV.

This chain joins TRBV3-1 (or the pseudogene TRBV3-2) and TRBJ2-1; 7 bases fit TRBD2. Germline-derived CDR1 and CDR2 are LGHDT and YNNKEL (reference sequence). Trimming removed 1 base from V and 9 bases from J; junction bases left unmatched: 9. The CDR3 is made up of 15 amino acids. CDR3 amino acids: CASSQGDPREGEQFF. In DNA, the CDR3 is TGTGCCAGCAGCCAAGGGGACCCCAGGGAGGGTGAGCAGTTCTTC.

The gene calls are TRBV7-9 and TRBJ2-7; no definite D call. This CDR3 spans 14 amino acids. The germline V gene has CDR1 SEHNR and CDR2 FQNEAQ (reference sequence). Trimming shortened V by 5 bases and J by 2 bases, and 13 bases separated the two germline ends. The CDR3 loop reads CASSRQARPYEQYF. DNA of the CDR3: TGTGCCAGCAGCCGGCAGGCACGCCCCTACGAGCAGTACTTC.

V usage is TRBV3-1 (or the pseudogene TRBV3-2) and J usage is TRBJ1-2, with 10 bases lining up with TRBD1. Germline trimming cut 2 bases from V and 2 bases from J; bases unmatched to any gene: 11. The CDR3 spans 18 residues. In germline, CDR1 is LGHDT, CDR2 YNNKEL (reference sequence). CDR3 sequence reads: CASSQLRDRGPVNYGYTF. The CDR3 nucleotides read TGTGCCAGCAGCCAACTCCGGGACAGGGGCCCTGTAAACTATGGCTACACCTTC.

This chain joins TRBV5-4 and TRBJ2-3, with 7 bases fitting TRBD1. CDR1 SGHNT and CDR2 YYREEE come from the germline V gene (reference sequence). The CDR3 is 14 residues long. The V segment lost 4 bases and the J segment 7 bases; nucleotides outside the gene matches: 9. This CDR3 is CASSPPGQSYTQYF. The CDR3 nucleotides read TGTGCCAGCAGCCCACCGGGACAGTCGTATACGCAGTATTTT.

This sequence joins TRBV2 and TRBJ2-3; TRBD1 is a possible D gene (5 bases). Per the germline V gene, CDR1 is SNHLY and CDR2 is FYNNEI. The V end lost 6 bases, the J end lost 2 bases, and 9 bases lay between the germline ends. The CDR3 is made up of 13 amino acids. CDR3 nucleotides: TGTGCCAGCAGCAGGGAAATCACAGATACGCAGTATTTT. Its protein product is CASSREITDTQYF.

The rearrangement uses TRBV4-1 and TRBJ2-1, with 13 bases lining up with TRBD2. V dropped 3 bases and J dropped 6; count of bases not matched to a gene: 23. The CDR3 length is 22 residues. Per germline, CDR1 MGHRA and CDR2 YSYEKL. The CDR3 DNA reads TGCGCCAGCAGCCATCAAGTGAGGGGGACTAGCGGGAACTACCGAAGTCGCAATGAGCAGTTCTTC. Translation: CASSHQVRGTSGNYRSRNEQFF.

In nucleotides, the CDR3 is TGTGCCAGTAGTATGGGTAGAACAGGGTTAGAGGCTGAAGCTTTCTTT. Translated: CASSMGRTGLEAEAFF. The chain has TRBV19 and TRBJ1-1; D may be TRBD1 (6 bases). This CDR3 region has 16 residues. V lost 3 bases and J lost 6, with 20 bases in between. From germline, CDR1 is LNHDA and CDR2 SQIVND (reference sequence).